One sample yielded the 29 T cell receptor beta chains listed below, sequenced in a study of T cells in Graves' hyperthyroidism and ophthalmopathy. TCR beta CDR3 regions were amplified from RNA. The TCR CDR3 was amplified in a first-round RT-PCR using the HTBI primer set. TCRdb re-called the multiplex PCR reads through MiXCR, storing one row per CDR3 protein. The data contain some 620,000 distinct CDR3 sequences, around 15% of them singletons. Sequencing was done on a sample of blood. The receptors here all came from a woman aged 25 to 39 with Graves' hyperthyroidism.

Many counts were recorded for this clonotype. The V and J genes are TRBV12-3 or TRBV12-4 and TRBJ2-7, with D perhaps being TRBD1 or TRBD2 (5 bases each). Trimming pared 3 bases from V and 7 bases from J, leaving 10 bases between. There are 12 residues in the CDR3. CDR3 sequence reads: CASSLGREEQYF. CDR3 DNA: TGTGCCAGCAGTTTGGGACGGGAAGAGCAGTACTTC.

Many counts were recorded for this clonotype. The chain links TRBV13 to TRBJ1-2, with TRBD1 matching over 9 bases. Germline V gene data show CDR1 as PRHDT and CDR2 as FYEKMQ (reference sequence). The CDR3 is 15 residues long. The ends lost 10 bases at V and 3 bases at J; junction bases unmatched: 12. CDR3 DNA: TGTGCCACCCAAGGGAAGGGGGACAGGGACTATGGCTACACCTTC. As protein: CATQGKGDRDYGYTF.

This clonotype turned up a few times. The CDR3 here is CASTAPAEETQYF. CDR3 bases: TGTGCCAGCACCGCTCCGGCAGAAGAGACCCAGTACTTC. V gene TRBV6-1 combines with J gene TRBJ2-5; D not certain. The CDR3 sequence is 13 residues long. Germline V gene sequence: CDR1 MNHNS, CDR2 SASEGT. The V end was cut by 7 bases, the J end by 3 bases, with 12 bases between.

This clonotype occurred many times. The chain employs TRBV2 and TRBJ1-6, with TRBD1 matching over 10 bases. There are 17 residues in the CDR3. Unmatched junction bases numbered 10, after V lost 4 bases and J lost 7 bases. Germline CDR1 is SNHLY and CDR2 is FYNNEI. CDR3 protein: CASSGRQGASRNSPLHF. The CDR3 DNA is TGTGCCAGCAGTGGCCGACAGGGGGCAAGTAGGAATTCACCCCTCCACTTT.

The chain joins TRBV4-1 to TRBJ2-1; D uncertain. In germline, CDR1 is MGHRA, CDR2 YSYEKL. Trimming took 2 bases from V and 9 from J, leaving 14 bases between them. The CDR3 covers 14 residues. CDR3 nucleotide sequence: TGCGCCAGCAGCCAAAGAAGCGTAGTAGTTGAGCAGTTCTTC. Translated, it gives CASSQRSVVVEQFF.

This clonotype showed up just a few times. CDR3 sequence: CASSQTLNNEQFF. In DNA, the CDR3 is TGTGCCAGCAGCCAAACCCTCAACAATGAGCAGTTCTTC. V is TRBV7-8 and J is TRBJ2-1; D unresolved. Trimming took 5 bases from V and 5 from J, leaving 10 bases between them. The CDR3 has 13 residues. Germline assignment: CDR1 SGHVS and CDR2 FQNEAQ.

This clonotype was found a few times. The chain has TRBV19 and TRBJ1-5, with no clear D. This CDR3 region has 14 residues. Trimming took 3 bases from V and 0 from J, leaving 6 bases between them. Looked up from germline, CDR1 is LNHDA and CDR2 is SQIVND (reference sequence). CDR3 nucleotide sequence: TGTGCCAGTAGTATGCGCAGTAGCAATCAGCCCCAGCATTTT. This sequence encodes CASSMRSSNQPQHF.

This clonotype was picked up many times. The V gene is TRBV29-1, the J gene TRBJ2-1; TRBD2 matches at 7 bases. The CDR3 has 17 residues. V dropped 3 bases and J dropped 0; count of bases not matched to a gene: 11. Germline CDR1 reads SQVTM; CDR2 reads ANQGSEA. CDR3 region: CSVDPRTSASSYNEQFF. Here the CDR3 DNA reads TGCAGCGTTGATCCCCGAACTAGCGCCAGCTCCTACAATGAGCAGTTCTTC.

The chain has TRBV7-3 and TRBJ2-3; no definite D call. This CDR3 has 14 residues. Germline V CDR1 and CDR2: SGHTA, FQGTGA. V lost 4 bases and J lost 2, with 10 bases in between. The chain's CDR3 is CASSSAAATDTQYF. CDR3 sequence (DNA): TGTGCCAGCAGCTCCGCGGCGGCCACAGATACGCAGTATTTT.

A remark on this clonotype: A clone one base away is much larger, so this may be a read error. The J gene is TRBJ2-7, the V gene TRBV13, with TRBD1 as a possible D gene (6 bases). The CDR3 consists of 13 residues. Germline V gene sequence: CDR1 PRHDT, CDR2 FYEKMQ (reference sequence). V gave up 10 bases and J gave up 3 bases, with 16 bases separating them. CDR3: CATTDRSRYEQYF. CDR3 nucleotide sequence: TGTGCCACCACAGACAGGTCCCGCTACGAGCAGTACTTC. Drawing the rest from reference TRBV13 and TRBJ2-7, the complete variable domain is AAGVIQSPRHLIKEKRETATLKCYPIPRHDTVYWYQQGPGQDPQFLISFYEKMQSDKGSIPDRFSAQQFSDYHSELNMSSLELGDSALYFCATTDRSRYEQYFGPGTRLTVT.

Comment on this clonotype: This could be a read error, since a much larger clone is one nucleotide away. The chain couples TRBV28 to TRBJ2-1; unclear D gene. With 5 bases removed from V and 1 base from J, the gap between germline ends came to 15 bases. The CDR3 spans 16 residues. From germline, CDR1 is MDHEN and CDR2 SYDVKM. DNA of the CDR3: TGTGCCAGCAGTCCCCCCGCGACCACATCCTACAATGAGCAGTTCTTC. Its protein product is CASSPPATTSYNEQFF.

The chain carries TRBV3-1 and TRBJ2-1; TRBD2 might be the D (7 bases). This CDR3 contains 15 residues. CDR1 and CDR2 (germline): LGHDT, YNNKEL (reference sequence). V lost 10 bases, J lost 8 bases, and 24 bases lay in between. As DNA, the CDR3 is TGTGCCACGATGGGGGCTAGCGGCCCCCGGGATGAGCAGTTCTTC. This sequence encodes CATMGASGPRDEQFF.

V is TRBV30 and J is TRBJ2-7, with 8 bases identical to TRBD2. Trimming cost V 0 bases and J 2 bases; bases outside gene matches: 3. This CDR3 is built from 14 residues. CDR1 GTSNPN and CDR2 SVGIG come from the germline V gene (reference sequence). The CDR3 region is CAWSVSGRTYEQYF. The CDR3, as DNA: TGTGCCTGGAGTGTCAGCGGGAGAACCTACGAGCAGTACTTC.

This clonotype has at least ten counts. The CDR3 coding sequence is TGTGCCAGCAGTTTAGCTTCAACCGGGGAGCTGTTTTTT. Translated: CASSLASTGELFF. J is TRBJ2-2 and V is TRBV28; D call uncertain. Germline CDR1 MDHEN, CDR2 SYDVKM. V was cut by 2 bases and J by 5 bases, with 6 bases left in between. This CDR3 has 13 amino acids. The full variable domain, completed using reference TRBV28 and TRBJ2-2, is DVKVTQSSRYLVKRTGEKVFLECVQDMDHENMFWYRQDPGLGLRLIYFSYDVKMKEKGDIPEGYSVSREKKERFSLILESASTNQTSMYLCASSLASTGELFFGEGSRLTVL.

This clonotype showed up just a few times. The chain has TRBV4-2 and TRBJ1-2, with 8 nucleotides matching TRBD1. Trimming at V came to 1 base and at J to 7 bases, leaving 5 bases not matched to a gene. This CDR3 is 14 amino acids long. Germline CDR1 reads LGHNA; CDR2 reads YNFKEQ. The CDR3 DNA follows: TGTGCCAGCAGCCAAGTCGGACAGGGCGGTGGCTACACCTTC. Residues: CASSQVGQGGGYTF.

The chain employs TRBV6-1 and TRBJ2-7; TRBD2 agrees at 7 bases. The germline V gene has CDR1 MNHNS and CDR2 SASEGT. The CDR3 has 15 amino acids. The trim removed 1 base at V and 3 bases at J, leaving 6 bases unmatched. As DNA, the CDR3 is TGTGCCAGCAGTGAAGGCCCGGGAGGATTCTACGAGCAGTACTTC. Protein product: CASSEGPGGFYEQYF.

This clonotype was observed a few times. V usage is TRBV6-2 or TRBV6-3 and J usage is TRBJ2-7; D unclear. Per germline, CDR1 MNHEY and CDR2 SVGEGT. This CDR3 is built from 13 residues. V was shortened by 2 bases and J by 7 bases, with 12 bases between the two germline ends. In DNA form, the CDR3 reads TGTGCCAGCAGTTACGATACGGCCTGGGAGCAGTACTTC. The encoded protein is CASSYDTAWEQYF.

There are a few counts of this clonotype. The rearrangement uses TRBV30 and TRBJ1-3, with 8 bases matching TRBD1. V was clipped by 1 base and J by 4 bases; unmatched bases: 12. Germline V lookup: CDR1 GTSNPN, CDR2 SVGIG (reference sequence). The CDR3 runs to 17 residues. The CDR3 nucleotides read TGTGCCTGGAGTGACCCGCTGGACAGGGTAAAGGGAAACACCATATATTTT. Its translation: CAWSDPLDRVKGNTIYF.

The rearrangement uses TRBV20-1 and TRBJ2-5, with a weak D call TRBD1 (5 bases). Germline V gene lookup returns CDR1 DFQATT and CDR2 SNEGSKA (reference sequence). Trimming stripped 5 bases from V and 1 base from J, with 11 bases between. This CDR3 spans 13 amino acids. The CDR3 DNA follows: TGCAGTGCTGTCACAGGCCTCCAAGAGACCCAGTACTTC. Protein sequence: CSAVTGLQETQYF.

Only a few counts were recorded for this clonotype. The J gene is TRBJ2-7, the V gene TRBV25-1; D perhaps matches TRBD1 (6 bases). The ends were cut back, 7 bases at V and 10 bases at J, with 23 bases in the middle. The CDR3 loop spans 14 amino acids. Germline V lookup: CDR1 MGHDK, CDR2 SYGVNS. The CDR3 reads CASTSPYQGKEQYF. The CDR3 DNA is TGTGCCAGCACCTCCCCCTATCAGGGGAAGGAACAGTACTTC.

This clonotype appeared many times. The chain uses TRBV11-3 and TRBJ2-1; D remains ambiguous. The CDR3 length is 16 residues. V lost 4 bases, J lost 4 bases, and 17 bases lay in between. In germline, CDR1 is SGHNT, CDR2 YENEEA. This CDR3 reads CASSSRTGPTYNEQFF. The CDR3 nucleotides are TGTGCCAGCAGCTCTCGAACTGGCCCTACTTACAATGAGCAGTTCTTC.

On this clonotype: A junction boundary mismatches the germline segment, possibly from a read error. V and J are TRBV11-3 and TRBJ2-5; no clear D gene. CDR1 and CDR2 (germline): SGHNT, YENEEA. The CDR3 spans 13 residues. The CDR3: CASSLGRAPSVDF. The CDR3 bases are TGTGCCAGCAGCTTAGGCCGGGCGCCTAGTGTTGACTTC.

This clonotype showed up many times. The CDR3 sequence: CASSLFLAENTEAFF. The CDR3 DNA reads TGTGCCAGCAGCCTTTTCCTGGCAGAGAACACTGAAGCTTTCTTT. The rearrangement links TRBV13 to TRBJ1-1; the D is unclear. Germline CDR1 is PRHDT and CDR2 is FYEKMQ (reference sequence). Trimming cost V 5 bases and J 1 base, with 14 bases left between them. This CDR3 region has 15 residues.

This clonotype occurred a few times. V gene TRBV9 combines with J gene TRBJ2-2; no clear D. Trimming took 4 bases from V and 6 from J, leaving 13 bases between them. Germline-derived CDR1 and CDR2 are SGDLS and YYNGEE. There are 14 residues in the CDR3. DNA of the CDR3: TGTGCCAGCAGCTCCCAAACTACACCCGGGGAGCTGTTTTTT. Residues: CASSSQTTPGELFF.

This clonotype has just a few counts. The rearrangement links TRBV9 to TRBJ1-3; D uncertain. CDR1 is SGDLS, CDR2 YYNGEE, per germline. The CDR3 contains 14 residues. The ends were cut back, 1 base at V and 0 bases at J, with 5 bases in the middle. In DNA, the CDR3 is TGTGCCAGCAGCGTAACCGCCTCTGGAAACACCATATATTTT. Its translation: CASSVTASGNTIYF.

The chain recombines TRBV12-3 or TRBV12-4 with TRBJ1-1; D gene unclear. The CDR3 runs to 12 residues. V lost 3 bases and J lost 4, with 6 bases in between. The CDR3: CASSFSLTEAFF. In nucleotides, the CDR3 is TGTGCCAGCAGTTTTTCTCTCACTGAAGCTTTCTTT.

This clonotype was seen only a few times. The chain links TRBV18 to TRBJ1-5, with D tentatively TRBD1 (6 bases). The CDR3 covers 17 residues. Germline assignment: CDR1 KGHSH and CDR2 LQKENI. V was shortened by 2 bases and J by 5 bases, with 19 bases between the two germline ends. CDR3 in DNA: TGTGCCAGCTCACCATTGGGGGGCCGGGACACCTATCAGCCCCAGCATTTT. It specifies CASSPLGGRDTYQPQHF.

This clonotype was detected a few times. J is TRBJ2-4 and V is TRBV6-1; D is unclear. CDR1 and CDR2 (germline): MNHNS, SASEGT. Between the trimmed V and J ends, which lost 5 bases and 6 bases, there was a span of 11 bases. The CDR3 is 13 amino acids. The CDR3 bases are TGTGCCAGCAGTCAGACCCGTAGAAACATTCAGTACTTC. It encodes CASSQTRRNIQYF.

Many counts were recorded for this clonotype. The V call is TRBV10-3, the J call TRBJ2-2; a possible D gene is TRBD2 (6 bases). CDR1 and CDR2 (germline): ENHRY, SYGVKD. The CDR3 is made up of 15 amino acids. Trimming stripped 6 bases from V and 6 bases from J, with 17 bases between. CDR3 bases: TGTGCCATCAGAGGGGACTCACATTGGGCCGGGGAGCTGTTTTTT. This translates into CAIRGDSHWAGELFF.